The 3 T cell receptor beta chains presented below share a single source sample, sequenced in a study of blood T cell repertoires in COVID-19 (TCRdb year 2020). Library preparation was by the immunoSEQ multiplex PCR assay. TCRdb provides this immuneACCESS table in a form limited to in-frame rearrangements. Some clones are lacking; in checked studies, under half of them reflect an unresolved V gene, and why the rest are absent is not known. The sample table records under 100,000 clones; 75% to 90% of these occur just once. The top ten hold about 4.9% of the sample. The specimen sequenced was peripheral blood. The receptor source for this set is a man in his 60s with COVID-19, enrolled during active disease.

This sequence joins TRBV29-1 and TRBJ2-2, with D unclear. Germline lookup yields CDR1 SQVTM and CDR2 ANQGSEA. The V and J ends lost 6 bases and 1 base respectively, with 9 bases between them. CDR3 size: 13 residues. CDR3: CSVRHLNTGELFF. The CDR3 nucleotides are TGCAGCGTCAGACATCTGAACACCGGGGAGCTGTTTTTT.

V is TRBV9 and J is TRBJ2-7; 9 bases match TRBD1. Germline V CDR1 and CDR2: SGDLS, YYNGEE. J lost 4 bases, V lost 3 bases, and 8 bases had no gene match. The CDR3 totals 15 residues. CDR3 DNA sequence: TGTGCCAGCAGCGCCGCGGGACAGGGATATTACGAGCAGTACTTC. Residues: CASSAAGQGYYEQYF.

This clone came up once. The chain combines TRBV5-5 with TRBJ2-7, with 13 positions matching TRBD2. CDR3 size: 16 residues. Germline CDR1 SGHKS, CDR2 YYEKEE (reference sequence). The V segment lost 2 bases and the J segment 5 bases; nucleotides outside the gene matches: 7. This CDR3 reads CASSFTRTSGSHEQYF. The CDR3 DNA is TGTGCCAGCAGCTTTACTCGGACTAGCGGGAGCCACGAGCAGTACTTC.